Below, 8 T cell receptor beta chains from the same sample are listed, as sequenced in a study of blood T cell repertoires in COVID-19. Produced via immunoSEQ multiplex PCR; TCRdb's table is partial and in-frame only. The sample holds hundreds of thousands of clones, roughly 90% seen once. Sequencing was performed on peripheral blood. Receptor source: a man aged 35-49 years with acute or convalescent COVID-19.

The chain combines TRBV18 with TRBJ2-5; D uncertain. V lost 3 bases and J 0 bases, leaving 5 bases between the germline ends. The CDR3 runs to 13 residues. Germline V gene lookup returns CDR1 KGHSH and CDR2 LQKENI. CDR3 amino acids: CASSPSYQETQYF. CDR3 coding DNA: TGTGCCAGCTCACCGAGCTACCAAGAGACCCAGTACTTC.

This chain connects TRBV11-2 to TRBJ2-1, with D perhaps matching TRBD1 (6 bases). The CDR3 sequence is 17 residues long. The germline CDR1 and CDR2 sequences are SGHAT and FQNNGV. V was trimmed by 3 bases and J by 2 bases, leaving 17 bases between them. The CDR3 nucleotides are TGTGCCAGCAGCTTCTCACCGCTACAGGGCCCCTACAATGAGCAGTTCTTC. It translates to CASSFSPLQGPYNEQFF.

The gene calls are TRBV20-1 and TRBJ1-6, with TRBD1 as a possible D gene (6 bases). CDR3 length: 17 residues. From germline, CDR1 is DFQATT and CDR2 SNEGSKA (reference sequence). The ends were cut back, 3 bases at V and 3 bases at J, with 18 bases in the middle. CDR3 sequence (DNA): TGCAGTGCTAGTGCTCCCTTGGGACACGACTATAATTCACCCCTCCACTTT. Its protein is CSASAPLGHDYNSPLHF.

The chain links TRBV10-3 to TRBJ2-7; 11 positions agree with TRBD2. Germline loops: CDR1 ENHRY, CDR2 SYGVKD. J gave up 0 bases and V 4 bases, and 2 bases lay outside the gene matches. The CDR3 loop spans 15 amino acids. The CDR3 region is CAISGGTSGSYEQYF. For the CDR3, the DNA is TGTGCCATCAGTGGAGGGACTAGCGGCTCCTACGAGCAGTACTTC.

The CDR3 coding sequence is TGTGCCAGCAGCTTGGAGGACAGGGCTGCTGAAGCTTTCTTT. It yields the protein CASSLEDRAAEAFF. The V gene is TRBV5-4, the J gene TRBJ1-1, with 8 bases identical to TRBD1. Per the germline V gene, CDR1 is SGHNT and CDR2 is YYREEE (reference sequence). The CDR3 is 14 amino acids. V was clipped by 0 bases and J by 6 bases; unmatched bases: 4.

This clone was counted only a few times. This chain joins TRBV27 and TRBJ1-1; 10 bases are a match to TRBD1. CDR3 size: 18 residues. Trimming took 5 bases from V and 3 from J; bases not matched to a gene: 15. CDR1 is MNHEY, CDR2 SMNVEV, per germline (reference sequence). CDR3 protein: CASSLAGQGIGVDTEAFF. The CDR3 bases are TGTGCCAGCAGTCTAGCGGGACAGGGGATAGGGGTTGACACTGAAGCTTTCTTT.

V gene TRBV24-1 combines with J gene TRBJ2-3, with TRBD1 identical over 8 bases. The V gene's germline CDR1 is KGHDR and CDR2 SFDVKD. Trimming took 9 bases from V and 0 from J; bases not matched to a gene: 7. This CDR3 is built from 15 residues. This chain's CDR3 is CATETGASSTDTQYF. The CDR3, as DNA: TGTGCCACCGAGACAGGGGCCTCTAGCACAGATACGCAGTATTTT.

CDR3 DNA sequence: TGTGCCAGCAGTTTTCCGGAGTCTGGGAGTGGCGAGCAGTACTTC. Amino acids: CASSFPESGSGEQYF. This sequence joins TRBV28 and TRBJ2-7, with D possibly TRBD2 on 5 matching bases. Germline CDR1 and CDR2: MDHEN and SYDVKM. The CDR3 is 15 residues long. Trimming shortened V by 3 bases and J by 6 bases, and 18 bases separated the two germline ends.